One sample yielded the 13 T cell receptor beta chains listed below, sequenced in a study of cytotoxic CD8 clonotypes in ibrutinib-treated CLL. The assay was immunoSEQ multiplex PCR, and TCRdb's table has in-frame clones only and misses some. Counted here are approximately 280,000 clones, 70% to 80% occurring once; the ten biggest clones make up around 5.3%. The sample was PBMCs, taken at disease progression, from a patient treated with ibrutinib. These receptors originate from a human donor with chronic lymphocytic leukemia.

The V gene is TRBV5-6, the J gene TRBJ1-6; possibly TRBD1 for D (5 bases). V lost 3 bases and J 7 bases, leaving 20 bases between the germline ends. The CDR3 spans 17 residues. In germline, CDR1 is SGHDT, CDR2 YYEEEE. The CDR3 nucleotides are TGTGCCAGCAGCTCCCTCCTGAGCTGGACAACGAATTCACCCCTCCACTTT. It yields the protein CASSSLLSWTTNSPLHF.

A remark on this clone: The sample has other DNA sequences that encode this CDR3 too. The J gene is TRBJ2-1, the V gene TRBV10-3; the D is unclear. Germline CDR1 ENHRY, CDR2 SYGVKD. The CDR3 runs 14 residues. Deletions cut 6 bases from V and 0 bases from J, with 9 bases between. The CDR3 here is CAISEDSSYNEQFF. For the CDR3, the DNA is TGTGCCATCAGCGAGGATAGCTCCTACAATGAGCAGTTCTTC.

This chain links TRBV9 with TRBJ2-3, with TRBD2 identical over 9 bases. Losses at the gene ends were 4 bases for V and 4 bases for J; bases not matched to a gene: 7. This CDR3 has 15 amino acids. Germline-derived CDR1 and CDR2 are SGDLS and YYNGEE. CDR3 nucleotides: TGTGCCAGCAGCCTTTTAGCGGGAGCGGCAGATACGCAGTATTTT. Protein product: CASSLLAGAADTQYF.

The chain uses TRBV29-1 and TRBJ1-1; D remains unclear. The CDR3 loop spans 14 amino acids. Germline V gives CDR1 SQVTM, CDR2 ANQGSEA. V dropped 6 bases and J dropped 1 base, with 15 bases sitting between them. The CDR3: CSVLEWGKNTEAFF. Written as DNA, the CDR3 is TGCAGCGTCTTAGAATGGGGTAAGAACACTGAAGCTTTCTTT.

The chain recombines TRBV7-9 with TRBJ2-7; 7 nucleotides align to TRBD1. This CDR3 is built from 16 residues. Unmatched junction bases numbered 7, after V lost 0 bases and J lost 2 bases. Germline lookup yields CDR1 SEHNR and CDR2 FQNEAQ (reference sequence). The CDR3 region has the DNA TGTGCCAGCAGCTTAGCACTTACAGGGGCTACCTACGAGCAGTACTTC. Protein: CASSLALTGATYEQYF.

There are a few counts of this clone. The genes are TRBV7-9 and TRBJ1-4; no firm D call. In germline, CDR1 is SEHNR, CDR2 FQNEAQ (reference sequence). V was pared by 5 bases and J by 7 bases, with 17 bases between. The CDR3 has 15 residues. CDR3 amino acids: CASSDPLGMGEKLFF. The CDR3 region has the DNA TGTGCCAGCAGCGACCCACTCGGGATGGGTGAAAAACTGTTTTTT. The whole variable domain, remainder taken from reference TRBV7-9 and TRBJ1-4, is DTGVSQNPRHKITKRGQNVTFRCDPISEHNRLYWYRQTLGQGPEFLTYFQNEAQLEKSRLLSDRFSAERPKGSFSTLEIQRTEQGDSAMYLCASSDPLGMGEKLFFGSGTQLSVL.

The rearrangement links TRBV29-1 to TRBJ2-1; D unresolved. V was trimmed by 6 bases and J by 5 bases, leaving 2 bases between them. CDR1 and CDR2 from the germline V gene are SQVTM and ANQGSEA. The CDR3 has 9 residues. DNA of the CDR3: TGCAGCGTAGACAATGAGCAGTTCTTC. Amino acid sequence: CSVDNEQFF.

The rearrangement links TRBV5-1 to TRBJ2-7; D gene unclear. This CDR3 comprises 11 residues. V lost 0 bases to trimming and J lost 5 bases, with 3 bases between them. The germline V gene encodes CDR1 SGHRS and CDR2 YFSETQ. The CDR3 DNA reads TGCGCCAGCAGCTTGGCTCACGAGCAGTACTTC. The encoded protein is CASSLAHEQYF.

This rearrangement joins TRBV9 to TRBJ2-1; possibly TRBD2 for D (6 bases). The CDR3 extends over 14 amino acids. V was trimmed by 3 bases and J by 4 bases, leaving 11 bases between them. CDR1 is SGDLS and CDR2 is YYNGEE in the germline V gene. The CDR3 here is CASSATGTYNEQFF. CDR3 DNA: TGTGCCAGCAGCGCCACCGGGACTTACAATGAGCAGTTCTTC. The full variable domain, its missing parts supplied by reference TRBV9 and TRBJ2-1, is DSGVTQTPKHLITATGQRVTLRCSPRSGDLSVYWYQQSLDQGLQFLIQYYNGEERAKGNILERFSAQQFPDLHSELNLSSLELGDSALYFCASSATGTYNEQFFGPGTRLTVL.

This clone was seen a handful of times. This sequence joins TRBV19 and TRBJ1-4; 9 bases fit TRBD1. V was clipped by 5 bases and J by 8 bases; unmatched bases: 6. CDR1 is LNHDA and CDR2 is SQIVND in the germline V gene (reference sequence). The CDR3 is 14 amino acids. The CDR3 DNA sequence: TGTGCCAGTAGTCGATGGACAGGGGAGGAAAAACTGTTTTTT. This translates into CASSRWTGEEKLFF.

The rearrangement uses TRBV27 and TRBJ2-7; D might be TRBD2 (6 bases). V was cut by 7 bases and J by 2 bases, with 18 bases left in between. CDR1 and CDR2 from the germline V gene are MNHEY and SMNVEV (reference sequence). The CDR3 covers 15 residues. CDR3 bases: TGTGCCAGCACCCGCCGAGGTAGCGGAACCTACGAGCAGTACTTC. Its translation is CASTRRGSGTYEQYF.

The chain carries TRBV5-4 and TRBJ2-7; 9 bases match TRBD2. The CDR3 extends over 15 amino acids. J gave up 5 bases and V 0 bases, and 6 bases lay outside the gene matches. CDR1 is SGHNT and CDR2 is YYREEE in the germline V gene (reference sequence). The CDR3 DNA reads TGTGCCAGCAGCTTGGAGTCTAGCGGGACCCACGAGCAGTACTTC. It encodes CASSLESSGTHEQYF. The full variable domain, with the rest looked up from reference TRBV5-4 and TRBJ2-7, is ETGVTQSPTHLIKTRGQQVTLRCSSQSGHNTVSWYQQALGQGPQFIFQYYREEENGRGNFPPRFSGLQFPNYSSELNVNALELDDSALYLCASSLESSGTHEQYFGPGTRLTVT.

This clone was counted only a few times. The V and J genes are TRBV2 and TRBJ2-7, with D possibly TRBD1 on 6 matching bases. The length of the CDR3 is 13 residues. Germline V CDR1 and CDR2: SNHLY, FYNNEI. Trimming cost V 7 bases and J 7 bases, with 17 bases left between them. The CDR3 loop is CASTHSWGQEQYF. CDR3 sequence (DNA): TGTGCCAGCACTCACTCGTGGGGGCAAGAGCAGTACTTC.